The next 22 T cell receptor beta chains were all read from a single sample in a study of OX40 agonist ivuxolimab in advanced cancers. Libraries were made using the immunoSEQ multiplex PCR assay. Entries here come from immuneACCESS through TCRdb and include only in-frame sequences with V and J called. Some clones fail to appear in such tables; in the studies checked, an unresolved V gene covers under half of the shortfall, and the cause of the remainder is unknown. This sample gives 45,000 to 60,000 clones in total; roughly 90% of them show up just once. The ten largest clones capture around 6.7% of the sample. The specimen was CD4+ or CD8+ T cells sorted from blood, collected in a trial of the OX40 agonist ivuxolimab. The source is an adult with an advanced solid tumor such as melanoma, head and neck, liver or kidney cancer.

The chain combines TRBV27 with TRBJ2-7; perhaps TRBD2 as D (5 bases). This CDR3 has 15 amino acids. CDR1 is MNHEY and CDR2 is SMNVEV in the germline V gene (reference sequence). V gave up 2 bases and J gave up 0 bases, with 11 bases separating them. The CDR3 here is CASSLAGRYSYEQYF. CDR3 DNA: TGTGCCAGCAGTTTAGCGGGCAGATACTCCTACGAGCAGTACTTC.

The chain recombines TRBV28 with TRBJ1-5; D is undetermined. Trimming shortened V by 6 bases and J by 4 bases, and 4 bases separated the two germline ends. This CDR3 region has 11 residues. The germline CDR1 and CDR2 sequences are MDHEN and SYDVKM. The CDR3 spells CASSLNQPQHF. The CDR3 nucleotides are TGTGCCAGCAGCTTAAATCAGCCCCAGCATTTT.

The V and J genes are TRBV6-1 and TRBJ2-4, with D unresolved. The CDR3 is 15 amino acids. Trimming stripped 3 bases from V and 0 bases from J, with 9 bases between. Germline CDR1 MNHNS, CDR2 SASEGT. The CDR3 here is CASSERTLAKNIQYF. CDR3 sequence (DNA): TGTGCCAGCAGTGAGCGAACACTAGCCAAAAACATTCAGTACTTC.

The rearrangement joins TRBV7-2 to TRBJ2-7, with 7 bases aligning to TRBD1. The CDR3 spans 14 residues. Germline V gene sequence: CDR1 SGHTA, CDR2 FQGNSA. V was clipped by 1 base and J by 3 bases; unmatched bases: 3. CDR3 coding DNA: TGTGCCAGCAGCTTAGGACAGGGATTCTACGAGCAGTACTTC. Translation gives CASSLGQGFYEQYF.

This chain links TRBV2 with TRBJ1-4, with TRBD1 matching 8 bases. This CDR3 comprises 14 residues. V trimming: 6 bases; J trimming: 8 bases; junction bases outside the gene matches: 8. Looked up from germline, CDR1 is SNHLY and CDR2 is FYNNEI. As DNA, the CDR3 is TGTGCCAGCAGCCCGACAGGGGTTGGGGAAAAACTGTTTTTT. It encodes CASSPTGVGEKLFF.

The chain couples TRBV29-1 to TRBJ1-3; possible D gene TRBD1, 5 bases. CDR1 is SQVTM, CDR2 ANQGSEA, per germline. Trimming pared 4 bases from V and 2 bases from J, leaving 15 bases between. CDR3 length: 15 residues. The CDR3 DNA follows: TGCAGCGTTGTCTCCGCGCTAGGGGCTGGAAACACCATATATTTT. Residues: CSVVSALGAGNTIYF.

The chain recombines TRBV18 with TRBJ2-5, with 8 nucleotides matching TRBD2. CDR3 length: 16 residues. Germline lookup yields CDR1 KGHSH and CDR2 LQKENI. After removal of 3 bases from V and 0 bases from J, the junction contained 6 bases not matched to a gene. In nucleotides, the CDR3 is TGTGCCAGCTCACCCCGGGCGGGGGGAAACCAAGAGACCCAGTACTTC. Translating it yields CASSPRAGGNQETQYF.

This clone showed up just once. The gene calls are TRBV28 and TRBJ1-2; D is unresolved. This CDR3 region has 15 residues. V lost 2 bases to trimming and J lost 8 bases, with 18 bases between them. Germline CDR1 reads MDHEN; CDR2 reads SYDVKM. CDR3 in DNA: TGTGCCAGCAGTTTACGTGGAAGGGAGGGTAGGGGCTACACCTTC. Residues: CASSLRGREGRGYTF.

This clone was observed a single time. This sequence joins TRBV9 and TRBJ2-7; 12 bases line up with TRBD2. Germline CDR1 and CDR2: SGDLS and YYNGEE. CDR3 size: 15 residues. The trim removed 4 bases at V and 2 bases at J, leaving 4 bases unmatched. The CDR3 spells CASSLLAGGTYEQYF. CDR3 sequence (DNA): TGTGCCAGCAGCCTACTAGCGGGGGGAACCTACGAGCAGTACTTC.

The chain has TRBV27 and TRBJ2-3, with TRBD1 matching 7 bases. Germline values: CDR1 MNHEY, CDR2 SMNVEV (reference sequence). V lost 6 bases and J lost 8; bases outside the gene matches: 17. The CDR3 is 16 residues long. The CDR3 here is CASRSADRPQGLTQYF. In nucleotides, the CDR3 is TGTGCCAGCAGAAGTGCGGACAGGCCCCAGGGTCTTACGCAGTATTTT.

The V call is TRBV6-5, the J call TRBJ2-7, with D uncertain. The V gene lost 7 bases and the J gene lost 5 bases, with 15 bases spanning the gap. The CDR3 is 13 amino acids. Germline assignment: CDR1 MNHEY and CDR2 SVGAGI. CDR3 nucleotides: TGTGCCAGCAATGATCCGGGTTCCGACGAGCAGTACTTC. This translates into CASNDPGSDEQYF.

V is TRBV19 and J is TRBJ1-5; a possible D gene is TRBD1 (6 bases). V lost 5 bases and J 6 bases, leaving 11 bases between the germline ends. This CDR3 region has 13 residues. Looked up from germline, CDR1 is LNHDA and CDR2 is SQIVND (reference sequence). The CDR3, as DNA: TGTGCCAGTAGTTCCAGGGGTGGTCAGCCCCAGCATTTT. It codes for CASSSRGGQPQHF.

J is TRBJ1-2 and V is TRBV30; D is perhaps TRBD1 (5 bases). The CDR3 has 15 amino acids. Trimming left V 1 base short and J 7 bases short, with 19 bases between. Germline loops: CDR1 GTSNPN, CDR2 SVGIG (reference sequence). Written as DNA, the CDR3 is TGTGCCTGGAGTGCCGCCCCACAGGTTGGCGCTGGCTACACCTTC. It translates to CAWSAAPQVGAGYTF.

The chain is built from TRBV5-1 and TRBJ1-1; D is unclear. CDR3 size: 12 residues. Trimming took 2 bases from V and 1 from J, leaving 3 bases between them. CDR1 is SGHRS and CDR2 is YFSETQ in the germline V gene. The CDR3 is CASSFRNTEAFF. DNA of the CDR3: TGCGCCAGCAGCTTCCGGAACACTGAAGCTTTCTTT. Looking up the rest from reference TRBV5-1 and TRBJ1-1 gives the full variable domain: KAGVTQTPRYLIKTRGQQVTLSCSPISGHRSVSWYQQTPGQGLQFLFEYFSETQRNKGNFPGRFSGRQFSNSRSEMNVSTLELGDSALYLCASSFRNTEAFFGQGTRLTVV.

In regard to this clone: The junction departs from germline at one end; a sequencing error may be responsible. The chain is built from TRBV6-1 and TRBJ2-7; D is possibly TRBD1 (5 bases). Germline values: CDR1 MNHNS, CDR2 SASEGT. CDR3 size: 16 residues. The CDR3: CAISERTGTAPYEQYF. Written as DNA, the CDR3 is TGTGCCATCAGTGAGCGAACAGGCACCGCCCCGTACGAGCAGTACTTC.

This clone was seen just once. This sequence joins TRBV2 and TRBJ1-1; D unclear. Trimming removed 6 bases from V and 0 bases from J, with 8 bases in between. CDR3 size: 13 residues. Germline CDR1 and CDR2: SNHLY and FYNNEI. Written as DNA, the CDR3 is TGTGCCAGCAGCAGAGAGATGAACACTGAAGCTTTCTTT. The encoded protein is CASSREMNTEAFF. Based on the CDR3 plus reference TRBV2 and TRBJ1-1, the full variable domain is EPEVTQTPSHQVTQMGQEVILRCVPISNHLYFYWYRQILGQKVEFLVSFYNNEISEKSEIFDDQFSVERPDGSNFTLKIRSTKLEDSAMYFCASSREMNTEAFFGQGTRLTVV.

The rearrangement links TRBV27 to TRBJ2-7, with D possibly being TRBD2 (6 bases). The CDR3 extends over 14 amino acids. Germline V gene lookup returns CDR1 MNHEY and CDR2 SMNVEV (reference sequence). Trimming left V 4 bases short and J 2 bases short, with 12 bases between. Written as DNA, the CDR3 is TGTGCCAGCAGTTGGTTTAGCGGAGCCTACGAGCAGTACTTC. Amino acids: CASSWFSGAYEQYF.

The gene calls are TRBV6-6 and TRBJ1-6, with D possibly TRBD1 on 5 matching bases. The CDR3 covers 12 residues. Germline V gene data show CDR1 as MNHNY and CDR2 as SVGAGI (reference sequence). V was clipped by 5 bases and J by 12 bases, with 11 bases between them. The CDR3, as DNA: TGTGCCAGCAGTCCAGGGACGCTACCCCTCCACTTT. It is translated as CASSPGTLPLHF.

The chain's CDR3 is CASSVKDRERGGYTF. In nucleotides, the CDR3 is TGCGCCAGCAGTGTTAAGGACAGGGAGAGGGGCGGCTACACCTTC. This chain uses TRBV10-2 with TRBJ1-2; 8 nucleotides align to TRBD1. Germline V CDR1 and CDR2: WSHSY, SAAADI. Trimming at V came to 4 bases and at J to 8 bases, leaving 12 bases not matched to a gene. The CDR3 totals 15 residues.

This clone occurred a few times. This chain uses TRBV6-5 with TRBJ2-7; perhaps TRBD1 as D (6 bases). Between the trimmed V and J ends, which lost 0 bases and 2 bases, there was a span of 8 bases. Germline values: CDR1 MNHEY, CDR2 SVGAGI. The length of the CDR3 is 14 residues. The CDR3 region is CASSYSTGTYEQYF. The CDR3 nucleotides read TGTGCCAGCAGTTACTCGACAGGCACCTACGAGCAGTACTTC.

The DNA of the CDR3 is TGTGCCAGCAGCTTATTACAAGTGAACACTGAAGCTTTCTTT. This sequence encodes CASSLLQVNTEAFF. The chain uses TRBV5-4 and TRBJ1-1; the D is unclear. This CDR3 contains 14 residues. Germline V gene sequence: CDR1 SGHNT, CDR2 YYREEE (reference sequence). The V end was cut by 2 bases, the J end by 0 bases, with 8 bases between.

The rearrangement links TRBV19 to TRBJ1-2; D possibly corresponds to TRBD1 (6 bases). The CDR3 is made up of 13 amino acids. The germline V gene encodes CDR1 LNHDA and CDR2 SQIVND (reference sequence). V was cut by 5 bases and J by 8 bases, with 15 bases left in between. The CDR3, as DNA: TGTGCCAGTAGTGTACAGGGCCCGTTGGGCTACACCTTC. Its translation is CASSVQGPLGYTF. Full variable domain (outside the CDR3, taken from reference TRBV19 and TRBJ1-2): DGGITQSPKYLFRKEGQNVTLSCEQNLNHDAMYWYRQDPGQGLRLIYYSQIVNDFQKGDIAEGYSVSREKKESFPLTVTSAQKNPTAFYLCASSVQGPLGYTFGSGTRLTVV.